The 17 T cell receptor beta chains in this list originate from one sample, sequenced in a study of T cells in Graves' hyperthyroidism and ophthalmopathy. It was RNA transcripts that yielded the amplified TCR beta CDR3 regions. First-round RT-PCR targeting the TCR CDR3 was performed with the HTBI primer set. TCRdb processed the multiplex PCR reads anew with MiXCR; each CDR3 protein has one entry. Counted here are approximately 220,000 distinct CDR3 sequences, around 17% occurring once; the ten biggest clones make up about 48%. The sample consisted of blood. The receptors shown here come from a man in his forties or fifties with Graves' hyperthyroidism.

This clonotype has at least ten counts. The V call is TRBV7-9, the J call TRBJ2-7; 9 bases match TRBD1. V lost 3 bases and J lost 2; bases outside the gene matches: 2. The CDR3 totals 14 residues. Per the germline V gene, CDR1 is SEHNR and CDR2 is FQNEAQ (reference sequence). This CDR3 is CASSLWDRAYEQYF. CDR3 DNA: TGTGCCAGCAGCTTGTGGGACAGGGCCTACGAGCAGTACTTC.

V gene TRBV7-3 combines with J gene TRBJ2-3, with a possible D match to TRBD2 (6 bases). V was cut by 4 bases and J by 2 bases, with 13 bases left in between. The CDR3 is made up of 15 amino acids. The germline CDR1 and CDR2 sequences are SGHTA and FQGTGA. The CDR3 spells CASSSLGLHTDTQYF. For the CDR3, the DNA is TGTGCCAGCAGCTCCCTCGGACTACACACAGATACGCAGTATTTT.

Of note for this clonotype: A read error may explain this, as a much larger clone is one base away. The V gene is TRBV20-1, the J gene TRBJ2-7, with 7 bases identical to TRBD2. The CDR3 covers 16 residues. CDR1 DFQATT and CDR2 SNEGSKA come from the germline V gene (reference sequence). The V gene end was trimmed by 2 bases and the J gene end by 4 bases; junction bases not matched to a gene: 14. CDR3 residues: CSARWGFRRGTYEQYF. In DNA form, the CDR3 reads TGCAGTGCTAGATGGGGGTTTAGGCGGGGGACGTACGAGCAGTACTTC.

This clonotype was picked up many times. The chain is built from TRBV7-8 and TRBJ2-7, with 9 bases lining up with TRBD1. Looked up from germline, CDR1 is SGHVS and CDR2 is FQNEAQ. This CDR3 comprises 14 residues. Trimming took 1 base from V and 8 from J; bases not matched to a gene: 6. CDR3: CASSLGGQGRKQYF. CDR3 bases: TGTGCCAGCAGCTTAGGTGGACAGGGGAGAAAGCAGTACTTC.

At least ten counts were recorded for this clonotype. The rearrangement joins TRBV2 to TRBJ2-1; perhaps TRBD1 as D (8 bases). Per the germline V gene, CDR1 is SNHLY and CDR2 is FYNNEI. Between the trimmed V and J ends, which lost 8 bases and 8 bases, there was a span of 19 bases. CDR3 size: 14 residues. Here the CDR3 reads CASGGWTGRDEQFF. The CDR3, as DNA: TGTGCCAGCGGGGGGTGGACAGGGAGGGATGAGCAGTTCTTC.

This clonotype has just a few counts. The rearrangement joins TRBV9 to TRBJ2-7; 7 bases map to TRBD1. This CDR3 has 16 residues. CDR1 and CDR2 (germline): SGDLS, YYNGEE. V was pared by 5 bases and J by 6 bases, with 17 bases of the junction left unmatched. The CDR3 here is CASSLTYPGTVGEQYF. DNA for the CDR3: TGTGCCAGCAGTCTAACTTACCCCGGGACAGTCGGCGAGCAGTACTTC. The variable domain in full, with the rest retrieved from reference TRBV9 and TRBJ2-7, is DSGVTQTPKHLITATGQRVTLRCSPRSGDLSVYWYQQSLDQGLQFLIQYYNGEERAKGNILERFSAQQFPDLHSELNLSSLELGDSALYFCASSLTYPGTVGEQYFGPGTRLTVT.

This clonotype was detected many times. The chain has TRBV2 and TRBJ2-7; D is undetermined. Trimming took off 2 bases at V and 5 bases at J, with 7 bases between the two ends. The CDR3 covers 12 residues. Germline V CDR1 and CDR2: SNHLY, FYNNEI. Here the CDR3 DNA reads TGTGCCAGCAGTGAAACCGTTCACGAGCAGTACTTC. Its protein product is CASSETVHEQYF. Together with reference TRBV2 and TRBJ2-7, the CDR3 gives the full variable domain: EPEVTQTPSHQVTQMGQEVILRCVPISNHLYFYWYRQILGQKVEFLVSFYNNEISEKSEIFDDQFSVERPDGSNFTLKIRSTKLEDSAMYFCASSETVHEQYFGPGTRLTVT.

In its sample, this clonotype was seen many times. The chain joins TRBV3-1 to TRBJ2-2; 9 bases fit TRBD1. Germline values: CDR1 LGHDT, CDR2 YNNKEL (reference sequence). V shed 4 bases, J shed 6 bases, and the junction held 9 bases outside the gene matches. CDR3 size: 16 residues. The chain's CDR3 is CASSPHPGQGAGELFF. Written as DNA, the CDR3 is TGTGCCAGCAGCCCCCACCCGGGACAGGGTGCCGGGGAGCTGTTTTTT.

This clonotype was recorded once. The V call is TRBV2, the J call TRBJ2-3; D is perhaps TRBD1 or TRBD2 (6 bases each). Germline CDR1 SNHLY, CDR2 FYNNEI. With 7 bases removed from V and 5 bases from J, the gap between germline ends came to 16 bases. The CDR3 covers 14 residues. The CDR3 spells CASTEIGGQDTQYF. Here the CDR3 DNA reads TGTGCCAGCACCGAAATAGGGGGGCAAGATACGCAGTATTTT.

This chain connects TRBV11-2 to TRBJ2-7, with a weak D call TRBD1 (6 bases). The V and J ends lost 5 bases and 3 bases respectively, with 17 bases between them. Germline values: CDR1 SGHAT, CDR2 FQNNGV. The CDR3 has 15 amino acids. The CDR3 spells CASSRQVGPFYEQYF. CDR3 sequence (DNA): TGTGCCAGCAGCCGACAGGTCGGTCCCTTCTACGAGCAGTACTTC.

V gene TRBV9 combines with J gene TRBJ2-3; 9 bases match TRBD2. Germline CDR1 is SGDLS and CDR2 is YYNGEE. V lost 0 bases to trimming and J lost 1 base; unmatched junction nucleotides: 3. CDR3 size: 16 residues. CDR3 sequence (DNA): TGTGCCAGCAGCGTAGTCTCTAGCGGGGGCACAGATACGCAGTATTTT. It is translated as CASSVVSSGGTDTQYF.

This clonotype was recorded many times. The CDR3 loop reads CASSQAGSSGVYEQYF. In nucleotides, the CDR3 is TGTGCCAGCAGCCAAGCTGGGTCTAGCGGGGTCTACGAGCAGTACTTC. The V gene is TRBV14, the J gene TRBJ2-7; the match to TRBD2 covers 9 bases. This CDR3 region has 16 residues. Germline-derived CDR1 and CDR2 are SGHDN and FVKESK. V shed 1 base, J shed 3 bases, and the junction held 7 bases outside the gene matches. Full variable domain (missing parts from reference TRBV14 and TRBJ2-7): EAGVTQFPSHSVIEKGQTVTLRCDPISGHDNLYWYRRVMGKEIKFLLHFVKESKQDESGMPNNRFLAERTGGTYSTLKVQPAELEDSGVYFCASSQAGSSGVYEQYFGPGTRLTVT.

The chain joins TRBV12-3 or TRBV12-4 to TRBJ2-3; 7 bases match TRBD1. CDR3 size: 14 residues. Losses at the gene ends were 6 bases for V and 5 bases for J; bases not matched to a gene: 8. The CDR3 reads CASSRDSVQDTQYF. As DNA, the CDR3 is TGTGCCAGCAGCCGGGACAGCGTTCAAGATACGCAGTATTTT.

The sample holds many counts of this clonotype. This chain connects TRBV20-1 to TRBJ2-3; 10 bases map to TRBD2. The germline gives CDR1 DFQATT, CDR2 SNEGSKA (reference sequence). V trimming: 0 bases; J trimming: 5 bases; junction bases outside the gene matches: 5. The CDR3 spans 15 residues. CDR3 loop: CSAREHPSGGDTQYF. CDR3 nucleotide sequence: TGCAGTGCTAGAGAACATCCTAGCGGGGGAGATACGCAGTATTTT.

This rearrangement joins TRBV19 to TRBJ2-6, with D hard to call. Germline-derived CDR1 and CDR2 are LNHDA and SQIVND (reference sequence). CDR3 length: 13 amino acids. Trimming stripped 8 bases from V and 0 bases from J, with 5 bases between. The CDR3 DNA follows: TGTGCCAGTCGCAACTCTGGGGCCAACGTCCTGACTTTC. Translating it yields CASRNSGANVLTF.

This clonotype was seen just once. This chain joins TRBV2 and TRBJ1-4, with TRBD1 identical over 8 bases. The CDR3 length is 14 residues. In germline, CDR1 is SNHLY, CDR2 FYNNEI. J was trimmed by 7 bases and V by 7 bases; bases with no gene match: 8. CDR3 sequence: CASTGQGGGEKLFF. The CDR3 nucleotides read TGTGCCAGCACCGGACAGGGCGGGGGTGAAAAACTGTTTTTT.

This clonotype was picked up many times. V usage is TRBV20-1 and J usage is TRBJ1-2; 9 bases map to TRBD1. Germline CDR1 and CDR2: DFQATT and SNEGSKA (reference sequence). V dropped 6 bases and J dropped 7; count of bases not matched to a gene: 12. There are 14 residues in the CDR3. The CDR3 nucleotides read TGCAGTGCAGCTCCCCCGGGACAGGGCGCTGGCTACACCTTC. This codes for CSAAPPGQGAGYTF.